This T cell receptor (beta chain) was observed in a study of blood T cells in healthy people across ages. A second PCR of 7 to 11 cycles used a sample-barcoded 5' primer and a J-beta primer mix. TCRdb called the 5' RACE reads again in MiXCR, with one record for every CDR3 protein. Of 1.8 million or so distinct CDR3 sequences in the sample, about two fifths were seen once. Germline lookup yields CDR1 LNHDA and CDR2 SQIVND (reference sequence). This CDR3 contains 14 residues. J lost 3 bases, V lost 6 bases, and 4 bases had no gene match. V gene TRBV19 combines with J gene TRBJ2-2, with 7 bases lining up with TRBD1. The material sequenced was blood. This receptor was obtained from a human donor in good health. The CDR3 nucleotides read TGTGCCAGTAGGAGACAGGGTTACACCGGGGAGCTGTTTTTT. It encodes CASRRQGYTGELFF.